A selection of T cell receptor beta chains follows, all from one sample in a study of cytomegalovirus exposure and HLA in healthy donors. Repertoires were generated with immunoSEQ multiplex PCR, while TCRdb's copy carries only in-frame clones and drops some. Here the sample spans about 140,000 clones, around 80% being singletons. Sequencing was carried out using PBMCs. The receptors shown here come from a middle-aged man in good health and CMV-seropositive. The CDR3 runs from the conserved cysteine through the conserved F or W. The D gene is left open where the match is weak. The size of a clone is reported for some rows only, either as once, few or many, or as a class for expanded clones.

j_call d_call clone_size v_call cdr3_aa cdr3_nt
TRBJ1-5 NA NA TRBV19 CASSIVPGYSQPQHF TGTGCCAGTAGTATAGTGCCAGGGTATTCTCAGCCCCAGCATTTT
TRBJ2-6 NA NA TRBV10-1 CASSPMSGANVLTF TGCGCCAGCAGCCCAATGTCTGGGGCCAACGTCCTGACTTTC
TRBJ1-6 NA once TRBV7-2 CASNLGGPRLNSPLHF TGTGCCAGCAACCTCGGGGGGCCGAGACTGAATTCACCCCTCCACTTT
TRBJ2-1 TRBD1 NA TRBV29-1 CSVPKRQGGSYNEQFF TGCAGCGTGCCCAAAAGACAGGGTGGATCTTACAATGAGCAGTTCTTC
TRBJ2-1 NA NA TRBV6-5 CASSSRRVGNEQFF TGTGCCAGCAGTTCCCGGCGGGTGGGAAATGAGCAGTTCTTC
TRBJ2-1 TRBD1 NA TRBV19 CASRLTGTGGYNEQFF TGTGCCAGTCGCTTGACCGGGACAGGGGGCTACAATGAGCAGTTCTTC
TRBJ2-7 TRBD1 NA TRBV30 CAWSGTGYSYEQYF TGTGCCTGGAGCGGGACAGGGTATTCCTACGAGCAGTACTTC
TRBJ2-4 TRBD1 NA TRBV25-1 CASSEFKGQGANIQYF TGTGCCAGCAGTGAATTCAAGGGACAGGGTGCAAACATTCAGTACTTC
TRBJ2-7 TRBD1 NA TRBV27 CASTRQGGYEQYF TGTGCCAGCACTCGACAGGGGGGCTACGAGCAGTACTTC
TRBJ2-7 TRBD1 once TRBV10-3 CAISTGTGQYEQYF TGTGCCATCAGTACCGGGACAGGGCAGTACGAGCAGTACTTC
TRBJ1-2 NA NA TRBV4-3 CASSQAEIPLYGYTF TGCGCCAGCAGCCAAGCGGAGATCCCCCTCTATGGCTACACCTTC
TRBJ1-1 NA NA TRBV5-4 CASSSYGFMGTEAFF TGTGCCAGCAGCTCCTACGGGTTCATGGGCACTGAAGCTTTCTTT
TRBJ1-5 TRBD1 NA TRBV28 CASSFRQGNQPQHF TGTGCCAGCAGTTTCCGACAGGGTAATCAGCCCCAGCATTTT
TRBJ1-1 NA NA TRBV5-6 CASSWAGNTEAFF TGTGCCAGCAGCTGGGCCGGGAACACTGAAGCTTTCTTT
TRBJ1-4 TRBD1 NA TRBV14 CASSLSGTGVSEKLFF TGTGCCAGCAGCCTATCCGGGACAGGGGTTAGTGAAAAACTGTTTTTT
TRBJ2-7 TRBD2 once TRBV29-1 CSVEGLAGTYEQYF TGCAGCGTTGAAGGACTAGCGGGGACTTACGAGCAGTACTTC
TRBJ2-7 NA NA TRBV7-9 CASSLSHSYEQYF TGTGCCAGCAGCCTCAGTCATTCCTACGAGCAGTACTTC
TRBJ2-5 NA NA TRBV4-3 CASSQVKRESQETQYF TGCGCCAGCAGCCAAGTGAAGAGGGAGTCCCAAGAGACCCAGTACTTC
TRBJ1-5 TRBD1 few TRBV5-1 CASSWDRLNNQPQHF TGCGCCAGCAGCTGGGACAGATTGAACAATCAGCCCCAGCATTTT
TRBJ2-1 NA few TRBV10-3 CAIKLGASAERQFF TGTGCCATCAAGCTCGGCGCTTCGGCGGAAAGGCAGTTCTTC
TRBJ1-1 TRBD1 NA TRBV4-1 CASSQDLQGATMNTEAFF TGCGCCAGCAGCCAAGATCTGCAGGGGGCTACAATGAACACTGAAGCTTTCTTT